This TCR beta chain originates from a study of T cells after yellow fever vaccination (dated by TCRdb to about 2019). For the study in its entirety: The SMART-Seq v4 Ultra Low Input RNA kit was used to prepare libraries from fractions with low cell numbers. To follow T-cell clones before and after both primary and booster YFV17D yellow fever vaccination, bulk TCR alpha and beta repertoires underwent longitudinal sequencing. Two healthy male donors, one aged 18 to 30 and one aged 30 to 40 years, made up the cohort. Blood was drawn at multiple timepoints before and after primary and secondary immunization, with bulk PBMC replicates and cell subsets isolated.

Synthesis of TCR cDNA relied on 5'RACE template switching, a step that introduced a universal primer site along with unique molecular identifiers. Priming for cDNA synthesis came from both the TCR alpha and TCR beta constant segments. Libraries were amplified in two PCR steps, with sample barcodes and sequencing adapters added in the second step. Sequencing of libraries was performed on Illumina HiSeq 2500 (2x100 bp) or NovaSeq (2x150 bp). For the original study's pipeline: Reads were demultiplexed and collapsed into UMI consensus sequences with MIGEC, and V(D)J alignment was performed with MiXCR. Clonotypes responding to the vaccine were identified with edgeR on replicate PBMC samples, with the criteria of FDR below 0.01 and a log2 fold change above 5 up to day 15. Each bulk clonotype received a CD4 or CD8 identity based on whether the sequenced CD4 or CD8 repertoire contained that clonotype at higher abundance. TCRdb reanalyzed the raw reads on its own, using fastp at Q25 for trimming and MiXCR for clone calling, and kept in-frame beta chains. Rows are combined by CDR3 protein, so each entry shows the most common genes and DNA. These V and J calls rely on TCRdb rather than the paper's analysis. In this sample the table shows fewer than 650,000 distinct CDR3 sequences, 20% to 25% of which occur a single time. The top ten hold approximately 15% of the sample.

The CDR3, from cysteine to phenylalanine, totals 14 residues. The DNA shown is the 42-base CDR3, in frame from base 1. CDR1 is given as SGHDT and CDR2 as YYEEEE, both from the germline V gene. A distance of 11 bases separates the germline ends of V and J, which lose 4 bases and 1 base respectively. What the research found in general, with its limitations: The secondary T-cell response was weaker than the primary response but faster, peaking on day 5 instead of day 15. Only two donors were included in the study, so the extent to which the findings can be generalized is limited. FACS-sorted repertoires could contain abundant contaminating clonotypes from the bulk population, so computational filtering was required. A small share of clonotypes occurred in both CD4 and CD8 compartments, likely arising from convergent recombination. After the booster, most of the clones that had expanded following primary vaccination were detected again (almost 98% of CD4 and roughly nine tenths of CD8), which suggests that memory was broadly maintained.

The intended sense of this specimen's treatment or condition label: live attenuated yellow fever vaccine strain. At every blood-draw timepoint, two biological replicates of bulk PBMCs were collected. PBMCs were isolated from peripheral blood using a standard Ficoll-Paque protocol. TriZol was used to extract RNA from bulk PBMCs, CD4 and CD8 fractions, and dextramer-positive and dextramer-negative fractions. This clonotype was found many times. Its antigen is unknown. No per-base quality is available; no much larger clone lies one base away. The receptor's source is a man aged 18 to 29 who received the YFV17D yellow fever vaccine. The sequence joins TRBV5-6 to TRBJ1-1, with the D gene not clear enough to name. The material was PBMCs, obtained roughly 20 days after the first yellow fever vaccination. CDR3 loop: CASSPDLSNTEAFF. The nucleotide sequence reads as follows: TGTGCCAGCAGCCCCGACTTATCGAACACTGAAGCTTTCTTT.